The source of this T cell receptor (beta chain) is a study of T cells after yellow fever vaccination. Overall study context: Libraries from low-cell-number fractions were prepared with the SMART-Seq v4 Ultra Low Input RNA kit.

A word on this clonotype: Its specificity is unknown.

Points from the study as a whole: Repertoires sorted by FACS could include abundant clonotypes that are contaminants from the bulk population. A minor fraction of clonotypes spanned both CD4 and CD8 compartments. Although the secondary response was weaker, it peaked faster, at day 5 versus 15.

MiXCR, applied by TCRdb to the 5' RACE reads, yields one record per CDR3 protein. Of some 340,000 distinct CDR3 sequences in the sample, roughly 10% were seen once. The V end was cut by 2 bases, the J end by 2 bases, with 15 bases between. CDR1 is LGHNA and CDR2 is YSLEER in the germline V gene. The CDR3 runs 17 residues. The source material was CD4+ T cells sorted from PBMCs, sampled 45 days after the yellow fever booster vaccination. The chain is built from TRBV4-3 and TRBJ2-2; tentatively, D is TRBD1 (6 bases). The sequence came from a man between 18 and 35 years old who received the YFV17D yellow fever vaccine. The CDR3 sequence is CASSQQPLGTNTGELFF. CDR3 in DNA: TGCGCCAGCAGCCAACAACCCCTGGGGACAAACACCGGGGAGCTGTTTTTT.